A selection of T cell receptor beta chains follows, all from one sample in a study of cytomegalovirus exposure and HLA in healthy donors. Repertoires were generated with immunoSEQ multiplex PCR, while TCRdb's copy carries only in-frame clones and drops some. Of some 150,000 clones in the sample, roughly 76% were seen once. The sample was PBMCs. The source is a woman between 18 and 29 years old in good health and CMV-seropositive. The CDR3 runs from the conserved cysteine through the conserved F or W.

TRBJ1-5 TRBV19 CASSMTRQSSNQPQHF
TRBJ2-7 TRBV5-1 CASSLGGTTYEQYF
TRBJ1-5 TRBV7-8 CASSLGQEGPQHF
TRBJ2-7 TRBV6-1 CASSELAGGSYEQYF
TRBJ2-7 TRBV19 CASSPYGGIHSYEQYF
TRBJ2-7 TRBV28 CASSLDREPNYEQYF
TRBJ2-1 TRBV27 CASRGGPNNEQFF
TRBJ2-3 TRBV7-9 CASSLALAGGSDTQYF
TRBJ2-2 TRBV5-8 CASRDVTGNTGELFF
TRBJ1-4 TRBV18 CASSPQFEPGSTNEKLFF
TRBJ2-3 TRBV7-3 CASSPLGRDTQYF